This T cell receptor (beta chain) was found in a study of blood T cell repertoires in COVID-19. Study details: Donors in the United States, Italy and Spain gave samples during acute or convalescent COVID-19. The analysed material was cDNA or gDNA that came from T cells, B-cell-depleted T cells, or PBMCs.

Germline V gene sequence: CDR1 MNHEY, CDR2 SVGAGI. V was cut by 0 bases and J by 3 bases, with 10 bases left in between. The CDR3 is 15 residues long. In the source study's methods: It was from reference gene primer amplification that nucleated cell counts were estimated. Measured with immunoSEQ multiplex PCR; TCRdb has only the in-frame clones, and not every one. V and J calls and clone size are copied from that table; D and trimming were computed from the DNA. The sample lists about 260,000 clones; about 85% were seen once. This receptor was taken from a human donor in a cohort sampled during active COVID-19. The chain couples TRBV6-5 to TRBJ2-3; D unresolved. The sequencing input was peripheral blood. The CDR3 loop is CASSYSRRGTDTQYF. CDR3 bases: TGTGCCAGCAGTTACTCACGGAGAGGTACAGATACGCAGTATTTT.